One and the same sample provided the 2 T cell receptor beta chains below, sequenced in a study of T cells in Graves' hyperthyroidism and ophthalmopathy. TCR beta CDR3 sequences were amplified from RNA transcripts. First-round RT-PCR of the TCR CDR3 relied on the HTBI primer set. MiXCR, run by TCRdb on the multiplex PCR reads, gives a single entry per CDR3 protein. The sample contains a few hundred thousand distinct CDR3 sequences, just over 45% of which appear only once. The sequenced sample was peripheral blood or thyroid tissue (not recorded which). These receptors all come from a woman aged 18-29 years with Graves' hyperthyroidism.

This clonotype appeared many times. For the CDR3, the DNA is TGTGCCACCAGTGATCCGACCGCTGGGGGGTATGGCTACACCTTC. Its translation: CATSDPTAGGYGYTF. The V and J genes are TRBV24-1 and TRBJ1-2; D is possibly TRBD1 (5 bases). The CDR3 totals 15 residues. Per the germline V gene, CDR1 is KGHDR and CDR2 is SFDVKD. V gave up 3 bases and J gave up 5 bases, with 15 bases separating them.

This clonotype was counted only a few times. This chain joins TRBV5-1 and TRBJ2-7, with D possibly TRBD1 on 5 matching bases. V dropped 0 bases and J dropped 3 bases, with 10 bases sitting between them. The germline V gene has CDR1 SGHRS and CDR2 YFSETQ. CDR3 length: 14 amino acids. Written as DNA, the CDR3 is TGCGCCAGCAGCTTGGCTCTCCAGGGCTACGAGCAGTACTTC. Its protein product is CASSLALQGYEQYF.